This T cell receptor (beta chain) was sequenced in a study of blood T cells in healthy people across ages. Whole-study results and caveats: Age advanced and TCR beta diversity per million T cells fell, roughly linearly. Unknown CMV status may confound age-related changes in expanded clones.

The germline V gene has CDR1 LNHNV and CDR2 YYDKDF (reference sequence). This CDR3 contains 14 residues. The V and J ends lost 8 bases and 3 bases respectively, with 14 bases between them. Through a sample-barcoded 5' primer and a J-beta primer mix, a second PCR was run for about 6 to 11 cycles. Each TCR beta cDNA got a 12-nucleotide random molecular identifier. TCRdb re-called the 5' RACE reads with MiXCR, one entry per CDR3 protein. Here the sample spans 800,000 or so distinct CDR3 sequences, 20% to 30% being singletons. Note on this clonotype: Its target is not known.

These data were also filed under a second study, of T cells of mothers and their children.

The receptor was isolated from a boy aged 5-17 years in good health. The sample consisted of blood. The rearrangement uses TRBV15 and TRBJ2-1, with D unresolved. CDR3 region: CATSFTPDYNEQFF. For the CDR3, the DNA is TGTGCCACCTCCTTCACCCCGGACTACAATGAGCAGTTCTTC.